This note documents a single TCR beta chain sequence. This clonotype was detected ten times or more. There is no known antigen for this receptor. No clone much larger than this one lies a single base away; base qualities are absent. The data were taken from a study of T-cell reconstitution after alpha-beta-depleted transplantation in children (dated by TCRdb to 2015 to 2016). Looking at the study overall: The study quantitatively tracked T-cell immune reconstitution after TCRalphabeta/CD19-depleted allogeneic hematopoietic cell transplantation in children using TCR repertoire profiling.

CDR1 and CDR2 (DFQATT, SNEGSKA) derive from the germline V gene (reference sequence). V loses 5 bases, J loses 4 bases, and the germline ends lie 11 bases apart. The CDR3 starts with the cysteine, ends with the phenylalanine, and has 12 residues. CDR3 DNA is the only sequence kept; it has 36 bases, read in frame from the first base. Receptors were amplified or captured by PCR. Reads for this sample came from an Illumina HiSeq 2500. To normalize quantification of the TCRbeta repertoire, the TCR libraries were built with molecular barcoding that relied on unique molecular identifiers. TCRdb trimmed public reads at Q25 via fastp, called clones via MiXCR and kept in-frame beta chains. Rows merge per CDR3 protein into single entries with the most common DNA and genes. Here the sample has hundreds of thousands of distinct CDR3 sequences; 15% to 20% occur a single time. The top ten clonotypes cover 1.1% of the sample.

Sample: PBMCs from the stem cell graft donor, taken from the stem cell graft. This sequence was found in a human donor who donated a stem cell graft to a child with acute myeloid leukemia. The chain uses TRBV20-1 and TRBJ1-1; no D segment can be confidently identified. CDR3 reads: CSARPSSTEAFF. The nucleotides are TGCAGTGCTCGACCCTCGTCCACTGAAGCTTTCTTT.